Presented here are 3 T cell receptor beta chains from one specimen sequenced in a study of blood T cell repertoires in COVID-19. Generated by immunoSEQ multiplex PCR, the TCRdb table keeps only in-frame clones and is missing some. The data contain about 310,000 clones, about 91% of them singletons. The sample consisted of PBMCs or T cells enriched from blood (not recorded which). Receptor source: a woman in her forties who had recovered from COVID-19.

This chain uses TRBV28 with TRBJ1-1; D ambiguous. Trimming took 4 bases from V and 3 from J, leaving 18 bases between them. From germline, CDR1 is MDHEN and CDR2 SYDVKM. The CDR3 has 16 amino acids. The CDR3 is CASSSIWVRGDTEAFF. In DNA form, the CDR3 reads TGTGCCAGCAGTTCCATCTGGGTTCGCGGGGACACTGAAGCTTTCTTT.

The rearrangement joins TRBV5-4 to TRBJ2-5, with D unresolved. The germline V and J ends were trimmed by 0 bases and 5 bases, with 11 bases remaining between them. Per germline, CDR1 SGHNT and CDR2 YYREEE (reference sequence). The CDR3 runs 14 residues. Here the CDR3 DNA reads TGTGCCAGCAGCTTGGGGGCAGGTCCGGAGACCCAGTACTTC. Its protein product is CASSLGAGPETQYF.

V and J are TRBV9 and TRBJ2-7, with D possibly TRBD2 on 6 matching bases. V lost 0 bases, J lost 1 base, and 8 bases lay in between. CDR1 is SGDLS, CDR2 YYNGEE, per germline. The CDR3 loop spans 14 amino acids. DNA of the CDR3: TGTGCCAGCAGCGTAGGGGGGGAGTCCTACGAGCAGTACTTC. This translates into CASSVGGESYEQYF.